The source of this TCR beta chain is a study of monozygotic twins with inflammatory bowel disease. TCR libraries were prepared from 3,000 to 4,500 ng total RNA each. Following a re-call of the 5' RACE reads, TCRdb has one entry per CDR3 protein and lacks DNA. Listed are around 370,000 distinct CDR3 sequences; 2% to 3% falls within the top ten. The V gene's germline CDR1 is LNHDA and CDR2 SQIVND (reference sequence). The CDR3 extends over 13 amino acids. The sample consisted of blood. V is TRBV19 and J is TRBJ1-3. The receptor was isolated from a human donor with ulcerative colitis or Crohn's disease, or a healthy co-twin of an affected twin (not recorded which). The CDR3 loop is CASSRTEGNTIYF. The variable domain in full, completed from reference TRBV19 and TRBJ1-3, reads DGGITQSPKYLFRKEGQNVTLSCEQNLNHDAMYWYRQDPGQGLRLIYYSQIVNDFQKGDIAEGYSVSREKKESFPLTVTSAQKNPTAFYLCASSRTEGNTIYFGEGSWLTVV.